The 3 T cell receptor beta chains given below trace back to one sample, sequenced in a study of blood T cell repertoires in COVID-19 (dated by TCRdb to 2019 to 2021). Library method: the immunoSEQ multiplex PCR assay. Not all clones reach the TCRdb copy of this immuneACCESS table, which keeps in-frame sequences only. Checked studies attribute under half of the gap to unresolved V genes and leave the rest unexplained. For this sample there are roughly 67,000 clones; approximately 85% appear just once. The top ten constitute approximately 23% of the sample. The sample was peripheral blood. These receptors were taken from a man aged 45-65 years with acute or convalescent COVID-19.

The V and J genes are TRBV6-5 and TRBJ1-5, with D maybe TRBD1 (6 bases). Germline V gene sequence: CDR1 MNHEY, CDR2 SVGAGI. Trimming stripped 6 bases from V and 0 bases from J, with 12 bases between. The CDR3 extends over 15 amino acids. The CDR3 nucleotides read TGTGCCAGCAGGATGACAGGTGATAGCAATCAGCCCCAGCATTTT. Its protein is CASRMTGDSNQPQHF.

The rearrangement uses TRBV7-6 and TRBJ2-1, with TRBD1 matching 10 bases. With 2 bases clipped from V and 7 bases from J, the junction kept 5 bases outside the gene matches. The CDR3 extends over 15 amino acids. The V gene's germline CDR1 is SGHVS and CDR2 FNYEAQ. Here the CDR3 reads CASSLTGTGENEQFF. The CDR3 region has the DNA TGTGCCAGCAGCTTAACCGGGACAGGGGAAAATGAGCAGTTCTTC. Full variable domain (missing parts from reference TRBV7-6 and TRBJ2-1): GAGVSQSPRYKVTKRGQDVALRCDPISGHVSLYWYRQALGQGPEFLTYFNYEAQQDKSGLPNDRFSAERPEGSISTLTIQRTEQRDSAMYRCASSLTGTGENEQFFGPGTRLTVL.

The chain links TRBV5-1 to TRBJ2-3, with TRBD1 identical over 9 bases. Unmatched junction bases numbered 4, after V lost 4 bases and J lost 4 bases. This CDR3 contains 14 residues. Germline assignment: CDR1 SGHRS and CDR2 YFSETQ. The CDR3 sequence: CASSIGTGPDTQYF. For the CDR3, the DNA is TGCGCCAGCAGCATCGGGACAGGGCCAGATACGCAGTATTTT.